A selection of T cell receptor beta chains follows, all from one sample in a study of T cell responses to AZD1222 COVID-19 vaccine. Using immunoSEQ multiplex PCR, the repertoire was profiled, and TCRdb retains in-frame clones only, with some absent. The sample lists 100,000 to 150,000 clones; about 92% were seen once. The starting material was peripheral blood, obtained on day 0 of MenACWY control vaccination. These receptor sequences come from an adult in good health. Both conserved end residues are part of each CDR3. D genes are given only for firm matches. A row's size may be missing; if present it is once, few, many or a size class.

V gene: TRBV14; D gene: .; J gene: TRBJ1-5; clone size: .; CDR3 protein: CASSPGGKQPQHF; CDR3 DNA: TGTGCCAGCAGTCCCGGGGGCAAGCAGCCCCAGCATTTT
V gene: TRBV9; D gene: .; J gene: TRBJ2-2; clone size: .; CDR3 protein: CASSVGGRAAGELFF; CDR3 DNA: TGTGCCAGCAGCGTAGGGGGGCGAGCGGCCGGGGAGCTGTTTTTT
V gene: TRBV5-1; D gene: TRBD2; J gene: TRBJ2-1; clone size: .; CDR3 protein: CASSRTSSYYNEQFF; CDR3 DNA: TGCGCCAGCAGCAGGACTAGCAGCTACTACAATGAGCAGTTCTTC
V gene: TRBV9; D gene: .; J gene: TRBJ2-3; clone size: .; CDR3 protein: CASSADTDTQYF; CDR3 DNA: TGTGCCAGCAGCGCAGACACAGATACGCAGTATTTT
V gene: TRBV2; D gene: TRBD1; J gene: TRBJ1-2; clone size: .; CDR3 protein: CASSEARQGGYGYTF; CDR3 DNA: TGTGCCAGCAGTGAAGCCCGACAGGGCGGCTATGGCTACACCTTC
V gene: TRBV20-1; D gene: .; J gene: TRBJ1-6; clone size: .; CDR3 protein: CSASGGTDNSPLHF; CDR3 DNA: TGCAGTGCTAGTGGGGGGACGGATAATTCACCCCTCCACTTT
V gene: TRBV28; D gene: .; J gene: TRBJ1-4; clone size: .; CDR3 protein: CASSLSPIGEKLFF; CDR3 DNA: TGTGCCAGCAGTTTGAGTCCTATAGGGGAAAAACTGTTTTTT
V gene: TRBV4-3; D gene: .; J gene: TRBJ2-3; clone size: few; CDR3 protein: CASSQVLGDRTDTQYF; CDR3 DNA: TGCGCCAGCAGCCAAGTCCTGGGGGATAGAACAGATACGCAGTATTTT
V gene: TRBV18; D gene: TRBD1; J gene: TRBJ2-5; clone size: .; CDR3 protein: CASSPGQSETQYF; CDR3 DNA: TGTGCCAGCTCACCGGGACAGAGCGAGACCCAGTACTTC
V gene: TRBV10-3; D gene: .; J gene: TRBJ2-7; clone size: .; CDR3 protein: CAISESQGTYEQYF; CDR3 DNA: TGTGCCATCAGTGAGTCGCAAGGGACCTACGAGCAGTACTTC
V gene: TRBV19; D gene: .; J gene: TRBJ2-3; clone size: .; CDR3 protein: CASSIDLGTTDTQYF; CDR3 DNA: TGTGCCAGTAGTATAGATCTTGGTACGACAGATACGCAGTATTTT
V gene: TRBV28; D gene: .; J gene: TRBJ1-5; clone size: .; CDR3 protein: CASSSTENYQPQHF; CDR3 DNA: TGTGCCAGCAGTTCTACAGAGAACTATCAGCCCCAGCATTTT
V gene: TRBV7-3; D gene: TRBD1; J gene: TRBJ2-1; clone size: few; CDR3 protein: CASSLSGGEPYNEQFF; CDR3 DNA: TGTGCCAGCAGCTTGTCAGGGGGAGAGCCTTACAATGAGCAGTTCTTC
V gene: TRBV5-1; D gene: .; J gene: TRBJ2-5; clone size: .; CDR3 protein: CASSFGSSSAIQETQYF; CDR3 DNA: TGCGCCAGCAGCTTTGGGTCCTCTAGCGCAATTCAAGAGACCCAGTACTTC
V gene: TRBV9; D gene: .; J gene: TRBJ2-2; clone size: .; CDR3 protein: CASSVASGVYAGELFF; CDR3 DNA: TGTGCCAGCAGCGTAGCTTCGGGGGTATACGCCGGGGAGCTGTTTTTT
V gene: TRBV5-4; D gene: TRBD1; J gene: TRBJ1-2; clone size: .; CDR3 protein: CASSGQGMNYGYTF; CDR3 DNA: TGTGCCAGCAGCGGACAGGGAATGAACTATGGCTACACCTTC
V gene: TRBV19; D gene: .; J gene: TRBJ1-6; clone size: .; CDR3 protein: CASSIVGDNSPLHF; CDR3 DNA: TGTGCCAGTAGTATTGTCGGTGATAATTCACCCCTCCACTTT
V gene: TRBV7-6; D gene: .; J gene: TRBJ2-1; clone size: .; CDR3 protein: CASSLDRKASYNEQFF; CDR3 DNA: TGTGCCAGCAGCTTAGACCGAAAGGCTTCCTACAATGAGCAGTTCTTC
V gene: TRBV6-4; D gene: TRBD2; J gene: TRBJ2-3; clone size: .; CDR3 protein: CASSPGLASTDTQYF; CDR3 DNA: TGTGCCAGCAGCCCCGGACTAGCTAGCACAGATACGCAGTATTTT
V gene: TRBV9; D gene: TRBD2; J gene: TRBJ2-7; clone size: .; CDR3 protein: CASSVTSGSINEQYF; CDR3 DNA: TGTGCCAGCAGCGTGACTAGCGGGAGTATCAACGAGCAGTACTTC
V gene: TRBV18; D gene: .; J gene: TRBJ2-5; clone size: .; CDR3 protein: CASSPGVETQYF; CDR3 DNA: TGTGCCAGCTCACCAGGCGTGGAGACCCAGTACTTC
V gene: TRBV11-3; D gene: TRBD1; J gene: TRBJ1-1; clone size: .; CDR3 protein: CASSDRGSTEAFF; CDR3 DNA: TGTGCCAGCAGCGACAGGGGGAGTACTGAAGCTTTCTTT
V gene: TRBV9; D gene: .; J gene: TRBJ1-4; clone size: .; CDR3 protein: CASSVALDEKLFF; CDR3 DNA: TGTGCCAGCAGCGTAGCCCTCGATGAAAAACTGTTTTTT
V gene: TRBV7-8; D gene: .; J gene: TRBJ1-1; clone size: .; CDR3 protein: CASSPREPRTEAFF; CDR3 DNA: TGTGCCAGCAGCCCTAGGGAGCCACGCACTGAAGCTTTCTTT
V gene: TRBV5-1; D gene: TRBD1; J gene: TRBJ2-1; clone size: .; CDR3 protein: CASSLAGTGYNEQFF; CDR3 DNA: TGCGCCAGCAGCTTGGCAGGGACAGGATACAATGAGCAGTTCTTC
V gene: TRBV24-1; D gene: .; J gene: TRBJ1-2; clone size: .; CDR3 protein: CATSDPGQSYGYTF; CDR3 DNA: TGTGCCACCAGTGATCCCGGACAGTCCTATGGCTACACCTTC
V gene: TRBV5-5; D gene: TRBD1; J gene: TRBJ1-2; clone size: few; CDR3 protein: CASSLGGQGEYGYTF; CDR3 DNA: TGTGCCAGCAGCTTGGGAGGACAGGGGGAATATGGCTACACCTTC
V gene: TRBV19; D gene: .; J gene: TRBJ2-2; clone size: once; CDR3 protein: CASSSGGLTGELFF; CDR3 DNA: TGTGCCAGTAGTTCCGGGGGGCTCACCGGGGAGCTGTTTTTT
V gene: TRBV5-1; D gene: .; J gene: TRBJ1-4; clone size: .; CDR3 protein: CASSSVGNEKLFF; CDR3 DNA: TGCGCCAGCAGCTCGGTGGGGAATGAAAAACTGTTTTTT
V gene: TRBV19; D gene: TRBD1; J gene: TRBJ1-1; clone size: few; CDR3 protein: CASSPGGTGAIMNTEAFF; CDR3 DNA: TGTGCCAGTAGTCCCGGGGGGACAGGGGCCATAATGAACACTGAAGCTTTCTTT
V gene: TRBV5-8; D gene: TRBD1; J gene: TRBJ2-2; clone size: .; CDR3 protein: CASSSDRGAGTGELFF; CDR3 DNA: TGTGCCAGCAGCTCCGACAGGGGAGCTGGCACCGGGGAGCTGTTTTTT
V gene: TRBV10-3; D gene: .; J gene: TRBJ2-6; clone size: .; CDR3 protein: CAISGDRGDRGLSGANVLTF; CDR3 DNA: TGTGCCATCAGTGGGGACCGAGGCGACCGGGGCCTTTCTGGGGCCAACGTCCTGACTTTC
V gene: TRBV6-5; D gene: .; J gene: TRBJ2-5; clone size: .; CDR3 protein: CASSPAGSRETQYF; CDR3 DNA: TGTGCCAGCAGCCCCGCGGGGTCCCGAGAGACCCAGTACTTC
V gene: TRBV29-1; D gene: .; J gene: TRBJ2-7; clone size: .; CDR3 protein: CSVEDVGPEQYF; CDR3 DNA: TGCAGCGTTGAAGATGTGGGGCCCGAGCAGTACTTC
V gene: TRBV5-4; D gene: .; J gene: TRBJ2-5; clone size: once; CDR3 protein: CASSWGQGETQYF; CDR3 DNA: TGTGCCAGCAGCTGGGGGCAGGGTGAGACCCAGTACTTC
V gene: TRBV5-6; D gene: .; J gene: TRBJ2-1; clone size: .; CDR3 protein: CASRNWGGVVNEQFF; CDR3 DNA: TGTGCCAGCAGGAACTGGGGGGGCGTTGTAAATGAGCAGTTCTTC
V gene: TRBV11-2; D gene: .; J gene: TRBJ1-2; clone size: .; CDR3 protein: CASSPLGAGNNYGYTF; CDR3 DNA: TGTGCCAGCAGCCCCCTCGGAGCAGGGAACAACTATGGCTACACCTTC
V gene: TRBV28; D gene: .; J gene: TRBJ2-5; clone size: once; CDR3 protein: CASSNPGTQKETQYF; CDR3 DNA: TGTGCCAGCAGTAACCCCGGGACCCAAAAAGAGACCCAGTACTTC
V gene: TRBV6-2/TRBV6-3; D gene: .; J gene: TRBJ1-3; clone size: .; CDR3 protein: CASSYVAGSGNTIYF; CDR3 DNA: TGTGCCAGCAGTTACGTCGCGGGCTCTGGAAACACCATATATTTT
V gene: TRBV6-6; D gene: .; J gene: TRBJ2-2; clone size: .; CDR3 protein: CASSYSRLGYTGELFF; CDR3 DNA: TGTGCCAGCAGTTACTCGAGACTAGGGTACACCGGGGAGCTGTTTTTT
V gene: TRBV19; D gene: .; J gene: TRBJ2-4; clone size: .; CDR3 protein: CASSAGSLAKNIQYF; CDR3 DNA: TGTGCCAGTAGTGCCGGGAGTCTAGCCAAAAACATTCAGTACTTC
V gene: TRBV6-1; D gene: .; J gene: TRBJ1-5; clone size: .; CDR3 protein: CASSERGGLSNQPQHF; CDR3 DNA: TGTGCCAGCAGTGAAAGGGGGGGGTTGAGCAATCAGCCCCAGCATTTT
V gene: TRBV14; D gene: TRBD1; J gene: TRBJ2-5; clone size: .; CDR3 protein: CASSQGYLQGEETQYF; CDR3 DNA: TGTGCCAGCAGCCAGGGATACTTACAGGGGGAAGAGACCCAGTACTTC
V gene: TRBV7-2; D gene: TRBD1; J gene: TRBJ2-7; clone size: .; CDR3 protein: CASRPGTGAYYEQYF; CDR3 DNA: TGTGCCAGCAGACCCGGGACAGGGGCTTACTACGAGCAGTACTTC
V gene: TRBV12-3/TRBV12-4; D gene: TRBD1; J gene: TRBJ2-7; clone size: .; CDR3 protein: CASAPGGSYEQYF; CDR3 DNA: TGTGCCAGCGCCCCAGGGGGTTCCTACGAGCAGTACTTC
V gene: TRBV25-1; D gene: TRBD1; J gene: TRBJ2-3; clone size: .; CDR3 protein: CASSHRGGTDTQYF; CDR3 DNA: TGTGCCAGCAGTCACAGGGGCGGCACAGATACGCAGTATTTT
V gene: TRBV14; D gene: TRBD1; J gene: TRBJ1-3; clone size: .; CDR3 protein: CASSPMTGSGNTIYF; CDR3 DNA: TGTGCCAGCAGCCCAATGACAGGGTCTGGAAACACCATATATTTT
V gene: TRBV7-2; D gene: .; J gene: TRBJ1-1; clone size: .; CDR3 protein: CASSSTFGGHKAFF; CDR3 DNA: TGTGCCAGCAGCTCGACCTTCGGGGGACATAAAGCTTTCTTT
V gene: TRBV19; D gene: TRBD2; J gene: TRBJ2-1; clone size: .; CDR3 protein: CASSKTRTSGYNEQFF; CDR3 DNA: TGTGCCAGTAGTAAAACTCGGACTAGCGGGTACAATGAGCAGTTCTTC
V gene: TRBV9; D gene: TRBD2; J gene: TRBJ2-3; clone size: .; CDR3 protein: CASSVASLAGNTDTQYF; CDR3 DNA: TGTGCCAGCAGCGTAGCTTCGCTAGCGGGAAACACAGATACGCAGTATTTT
V gene: TRBV29-1; D gene: .; J gene: TRBJ2-3; clone size: .; CDR3 protein: CSVDGGNTGSTDTQYF; CDR3 DNA: TGCAGCGTTGATGGTGGGAACACAGGGAGCACAGATACGCAGTATTTT
V gene: TRBV27; D gene: TRBD1; J gene: TRBJ1-6; clone size: .; CDR3 protein: CASSPGQGTYNSPLHF; CDR3 DNA: TGTGCCAGCTCTCCGGGACAGGGTACATATAATTCACCCCTCCACTTT
V gene: TRBV7-2; D gene: .; J gene: TRBJ2-2; clone size: .; CDR3 protein: CASSLKVGNPNTGELFF; CDR3 DNA: TGTGCCAGCAGCTTAAAAGTCGGGAACCCGAACACCGGGGAGCTGTTTTTT